The present TCR beta chain was sequenced within a study of T cell changes during pregnancy in multiple sclerosis. Measured with immunoSEQ multiplex PCR; TCRdb has only the in-frame clones, and not every one. Of around 100,000 clones listed, around nine tenths were seen once; the top ten hold more than 1.5%. Trimming took off 5 bases at V and 3 bases at J, with 5 bases between the two ends. CDR3 length: 12 residues. Germline V gene data show CDR1 as SEHNR and CDR2 as FQNEAQ (reference sequence). This sample comprised peripheral blood, obtained in the third trimester of pregnancy. The chain employs TRBV7-9 and TRBJ1-5; D gene ambiguous. The receptor comes from a female donor with multiple sclerosis, enrolled in a pregnancy study. CDR3 sequence (DNA): TGTGCCAGCAGCCCCCTCAATCAGCCCCAGCATTTT. Translated: CASSPLNQPQHF.